The clone carrying this TCR beta chain occurred a few times. TCRdb processed the 5' RACE reads anew with MiXCR; each CDR3 protein has one entry. Of 210,000 or so distinct CDR3 sequences in the sample, more than 15% were seen once. The data belong to a study of identical twins. Germline lookup yields CDR1 MGHDK and CDR2 SYGVNS. CDR3 length: 12 residues. Trimming removed 6 bases from V and 1 base from J, with 7 bases in between. These records were also assigned to another study, of T cells expressing NK-cell markers. That work states: In a few donors, these clonotypes also led the CD3+CD56-NKG2C+ fraction.

The genes are TRBV25-1 and TRBJ2-7, with a possible D match to TRBD2 (6 bases). The sequencing input was CD8+ T cells sorted from blood. This receptor was taken from a woman under 30 in good health. The CDR3 nucleotides read TGTGCCAGCAGGGGGGGATCCTACGAGCAGTACTTC. Protein sequence: CASRGGSYEQYF.